This TCR beta chain was retrieved from a study of OX40 agonist ivuxolimab in advanced cancers. As for the study more broadly: Ivuxolimab was an agonistic, fully human IgG2 monoclonal antibody directed against OX40 (CD134), a costimulatory receptor. Intravenous ivuxolimab was administered to patients every 2 weeks at six dose levels: 0.01, 0.1, 0.3, 1.5, 3 and 10 mg/kg. Of the roughly 51 patients in dose escalation, about 20 had hepatocellular carcinoma, about 15 had melanoma, 9 had renal cell carcinoma and 9 had head and neck cancer. In the dose-escalation cohort, more than 80% of patients were male, and the mean age was roughly 60 years with a range of roughly 20 to 85. Prior anti-PD-1, anti-PD-L1 or anti-CTLA-4 therapy was permitted, and checkpoint inhibitors had been received by about 37% of dose-escalation patients. Partial responses were achieved by three dose-escalation patients, of whom one had hepatocellular carcinoma and two had cutaneous melanoma. Peripheral TCRbeta sequencing was intended to test whether TCR sequence diversity was altered and clonal T-cell expansion was caused by ivuxolimab. The monotherapy dose-escalation portion (N ≈ 50 patients) of the phase I ivuxolimab trial is reported in the paper.

The study at large found these results: The antigen specificity of the clonally expanded peripheral T cells was not determined. Low levels of normalized T-cell clonal expansion were also seen in some patients who did not respond. In the 0.1-3.0 mg/kg groups, partial responders were among the patients with the lowest normalized peripheral clonal expansion, particularly in CD8+ T cells. After ivuxolimab, expanded clones were on average more numerous among CD8+ T cells than among CD4+ T cells. Clonal expansion of both CD4+ and CD8+ blood T cells was observed from baseline to week 6 at doses 0.1 to 3.0 mg/kg.

Sequences SNHLY (CDR1) and FYNNEI (CDR2) are obtained from the germline V gene. V drops 8 bases and J drops 5 bases, leaving 18 bases in between. Including the terminal cysteine and phenylalanine, the CDR3 comprises 14 residues. The CDR3 DNA has 42 bases and is translated from base 1. Patients with a history of autoimmune disease or receiving systemic immunosuppression were excluded from the trial. In every dose cohort, peripheral blood was drawn for TCR sequencing at baseline, cycle 4 day 1, and cycle 7 day 1. The samples were taken from a phase I, first-in-human, multicenter, open-label dose-escalation trial of ivuxolimab. The trial enrolled adults with locally advanced or metastatic head and neck squamous cell, hepatocellular, melanoma or renal cell carcinoma. CD4+ and CD8+ T cells were sorted separately from peripheral blood before TCR sequencing. With regard to this clone: The antigen this receptor binds is unknown. No base quality information exists; no much larger clone differs at one position.

Genomic DNA was isolated from the sorted cells so that the TCRbeta CDR3 region could be sequenced. The immunoSEQ Assay was used to sequence the TCRbeta CDR3 regions. Entries here come from immuneACCESS through TCRdb and include only in-frame sequences with V and J called. Some clones fail to appear in such tables; in the studies checked, an unresolved V gene covers under half of the shortfall, and the cause of the remainder is unknown. The sample has more than 55,000 clones on record, around 83% of them singletons. In total, the top ten clones hold almost 4% of the sample. The chain is encoded by TRBV2 joined to TRBJ2-5; too little of a D gene remains to name it. The receptor was derived from an adult with an advanced solid tumor such as melanoma, head and neck, liver or kidney cancer. Sample: CD4+ or CD8+ T cells sorted from blood, taken in a trial of the OX40 agonist ivuxolimab. CDR3 loop: CASSLSRSGETQYF. The nucleotide sequence reads as follows: TGTGCCAGCTCTCTGTCCCGGAGTGGGGAGACCCAGTACTTC.